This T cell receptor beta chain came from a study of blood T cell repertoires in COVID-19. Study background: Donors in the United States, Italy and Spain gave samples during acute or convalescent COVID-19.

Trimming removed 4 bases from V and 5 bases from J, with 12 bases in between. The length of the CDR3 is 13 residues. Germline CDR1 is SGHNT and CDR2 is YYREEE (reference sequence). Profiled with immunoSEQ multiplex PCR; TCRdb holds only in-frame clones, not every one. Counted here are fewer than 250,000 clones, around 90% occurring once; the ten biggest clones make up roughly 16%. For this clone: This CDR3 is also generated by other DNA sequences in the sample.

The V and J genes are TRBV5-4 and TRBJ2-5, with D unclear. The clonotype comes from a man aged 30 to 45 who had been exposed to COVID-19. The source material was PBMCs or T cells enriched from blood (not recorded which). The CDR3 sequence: CASSPLGRETQYF. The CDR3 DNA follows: TGTGCCAGCAGCCCTCTTGGTCGGGAGACCCAGTACTTC.